This T cell receptor beta chain is drawn from a study of T cell repertoires in cytomegalovirus infection (dated by TCRdb to between 2019 and 2020). Concerning the study at large: The peptide stimulations were aimed at well-studied HLA-B-restricted epitopes as well as recently identified HLA-C-restricted CMV epitopes, whose presentation resists viral immunomodulation. The HLA type of each donor mattered for the analysis, because public TCR beta signatures pointed to carriage of CMV infection along with the matching HLA type.

Instrument on record: Illumina HiSeq 1500. The public reads were run again by TCRdb, first through fastp at Q25 and then through MiXCR, and only productive beta chains were kept. Here each entry gathers all rows of one CDR3 protein and keeps the most common genes and DNA. Across this sample there are around 800,000 distinct CDR3 sequences, with around a third seen only once. The ten biggest clones cover roughly 12% of the sample. This clonotype was counted between two and nine times. What this receptor recognizes is not known. The record has no base qualities; no much larger clone is one base away. Overall study results and their limits: Carriers of CMV infection plus the relevant HLA type were discriminated by the cumulative frequency of public TCR beta family members in the study cohort and in an independent 352-donor cohort. The ex vivo response was dominated by HLA-C-restricted CMV-specific TCR beta clonotypes, which also provided the single most frequent clonotype in two of eight donors.

The treatment or condition label for this specimen denotes: in vitro stimulation with specific CMV peptide epitopes to enrich CMV-specific T cells. The germline V gene sets CDR1 to MGHRA and CDR2 to YSYEKL. Trimming removed 1 base from V and 2 bases from J; the gene matches leave 4 bases unexplained. The CDR3 runs 17 residues from the cysteine to the phenylalanine. The CDR3 DNA has 51 bases and is translated from base 1. This specimen consisted of cultured CD8+ T cells from PBMCs, obtained from culture after CMV antigen stimulation. This receptor was taken from a human donor in good health (CMV status not recorded). Some clones in this sample may be carry-over from other donors' samples. The V and J genes are TRBV4-1 and TRBJ2-1; 11 bases in the middle match TRBD1. The nucleotide sequence reads TGCGCCAGCAGCCAAGTACCGGACAGGGGGCCCTACAATGAGCAGTTCTTC. Its translation is CASSQVPDRGPYNEQFF.